These 8 T cell receptor beta chains were all obtained from the same sample, sequenced in a study of cytomegalovirus exposure and HLA in healthy donors. The PCR employed 60 Vbeta primers together with 13 Jbeta primers. Generated by immunoSEQ multiplex PCR, the TCRdb table keeps only in-frame clones and is missing some. This sample's table reports around 76,000 clones. Sequenced material: PBMCs. These TCRs come from a woman in her fifties or sixties in good health and CMV-seronegative.

The chain combines TRBV19 with TRBJ1-5; 9 bases match TRBD1. V lost 6 bases to trimming and J lost 7 bases; unmatched junction nucleotides: 19. The CDR3 loop spans 18 amino acids. Germline V gene data show CDR1 as LNHDA and CDR2 as SQIVND (reference sequence). The CDR3 spells CASSLSPPGTGTGQPQHF. The CDR3 DNA follows: TGTGCCAGTAGCCTTAGTCCCCCCGGGACAGGGACAGGACAGCCCCAGCATTTT.

V usage is TRBV9 and J usage is TRBJ2-5; D might be TRBD1 (6 bases). Trimming left V 0 bases short and J 2 bases short, with 8 bases between. The V gene's germline CDR1 is SGDLS and CDR2 YYNGEE. This CDR3 is built from 14 residues. The CDR3 nucleotides are TGTGCCAGCAGCGTAGGCGGACAGCAAGAGACCCAGTACTTC. Its protein product is CASSVGGQQETQYF.

The V gene is TRBV4-2, the J gene TRBJ2-1, with no clear D. Germline V gene lookup returns CDR1 LGHNA and CDR2 YNFKEQ. The CDR3 spans 16 residues. Trimming stripped 0 bases from V and 3 bases from J, with 12 bases between. The CDR3 region has the DNA TGTGCCAGCAGCCAAGACGCCCTCACAGTCTACAATGAGCAGTTCTTC. This gives the protein CASSQDALTVYNEQFF.

On this clone: A read error may account for a junction end that differs from germline. The CDR3 DNA is TGCGGCGTTGAAGGCCTAGCGGGAGGGCCTCCTACGCAGTATTTT. Amino acid sequence: CGVEGLAGGPPTQYF. This sequence joins TRBV29-1 and TRBJ2-3; TRBD2 aligns across 12 bases. The CDR3 contains 15 residues. Germline V lookup: CDR1 SQVTM, CDR2 ANQGSEA.

This chain links TRBV14 with TRBJ2-6, with 7 bases identical to TRBD1. Per germline, CDR1 SGHDN and CDR2 FVKESK. This CDR3 is 14 amino acids long. J gave up 4 bases and V 6 bases, and 3 bases lay outside the gene matches. DNA for the CDR3: TGTGCCAGCAGTGTGGGACAGGGGGCCAACGTCCTGACTTTC. Its protein product is CASSVGQGANVLTF.

This chain joins TRBV18 and TRBJ2-7, with a possible D match to TRBD2 (6 bases). V was cut by 3 bases and J by 6 bases, with 9 bases left in between. Germline CDR1 KGHSH, CDR2 LQKENI. The CDR3 extends over 12 amino acids. This CDR3 is CASSPDGGEQYF. DNA of the CDR3: TGTGCCAGCTCACCGGACGGGGGCGAGCAGTACTTC.

This chain links TRBV13 with TRBJ2-7; unclear D gene. The germline gives CDR1 PRHDT, CDR2 FYEKMQ (reference sequence). V lost 4 bases and J lost 1, with 14 bases in between. This CDR3 is built from 15 residues. As DNA, the CDR3 is TGTGCCAGCAGCTACATGGCGGAGAAGTCCTACGAGCAGTACTTC. Translation: CASSYMAEKSYEQYF.

The V gene is TRBV28, the J gene TRBJ1-1; D unclear. The CDR3 consists of 13 residues. V gave up 6 bases and J gave up 5 bases, with 13 bases separating them. The germline V gene encodes CDR1 MDHEN and CDR2 SYDVKM. The CDR3 nucleotides are TGTGCCAGCAGCTTCGGGGTTGGGACTGAAGCTTTCTTT. Translation gives CASSFGVGTEAFF.